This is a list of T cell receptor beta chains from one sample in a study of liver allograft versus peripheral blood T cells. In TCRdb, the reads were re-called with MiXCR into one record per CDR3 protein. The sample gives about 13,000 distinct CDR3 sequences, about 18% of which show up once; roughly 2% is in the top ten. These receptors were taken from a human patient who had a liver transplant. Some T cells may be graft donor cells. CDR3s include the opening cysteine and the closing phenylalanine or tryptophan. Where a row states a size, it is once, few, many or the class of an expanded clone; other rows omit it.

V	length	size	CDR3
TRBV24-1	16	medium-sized	CATSARVAVGIDEQFF
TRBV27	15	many	CASSQGQGYSYEQYF
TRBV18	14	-	CASSPGGNTGELFF
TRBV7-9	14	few	CASRLTGQNSPLHF
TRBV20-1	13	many	CSAGQGWDQPQHF
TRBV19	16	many	CASSARRDRSSYEQYF
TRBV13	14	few	CASSLPRVTDTQYF
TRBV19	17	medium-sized	CASSIIGITATNEKLFF
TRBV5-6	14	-	CASSLPGTFYEQYF
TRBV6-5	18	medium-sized	CASSYSFATGSYNSPLHF
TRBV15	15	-	CATSRDLGLNTEAFF
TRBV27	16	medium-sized	CASSLSKAGGTDTQYF
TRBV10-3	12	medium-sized	CAISEGWEKLFF
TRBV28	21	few	CASSLKYRQTRVSYINSPLHF
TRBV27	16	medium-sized	CASTHQGSWFGNEQFF
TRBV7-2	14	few	CASSSTGGDQPQHF
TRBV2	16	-	CASSSRHLGGTDTQYF
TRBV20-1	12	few	CSARDMDEKLFF
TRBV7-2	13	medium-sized	CASSPQGESPLHF
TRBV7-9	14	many	CASGSGYLNSPLHF
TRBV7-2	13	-	CASSLEGAYEQYF
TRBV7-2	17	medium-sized	CASSLDWPGRADNEQFF
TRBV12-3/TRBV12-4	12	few	CASSPLYNEQFF
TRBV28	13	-	CASTGTSSYEQYF
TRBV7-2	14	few	CASSSQSSGNTIYF
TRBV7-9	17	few	CASSSQLRTLAKNIQYF
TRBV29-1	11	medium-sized	CSVESYNEQFF
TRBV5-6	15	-	CASSLLRAGDTEAFF
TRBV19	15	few	CASSASGRMNTEAFF
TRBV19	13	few	CASSKDRSTEAFF
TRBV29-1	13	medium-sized	CSGSGRANNEQFF
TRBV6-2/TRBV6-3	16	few	CASSWNVGVKSYEQYF
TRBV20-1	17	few	CSASPAGAPLSTDTQYF
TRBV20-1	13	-	CSAPGAAIETQYF
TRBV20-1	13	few	CSARLGQGYGYTF
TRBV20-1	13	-	CSARGAGGLGAFF
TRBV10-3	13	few	CASRAGPHTEAFF
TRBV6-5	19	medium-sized	CASSYSPALGTTVPSEQYF
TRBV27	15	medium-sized	CASSPRDRGGNEQFF